This paragraph covers one T cell receptor (beta chain) sequence. Its antigen specificity is not known. No base qualities exist here, and no much larger clone lies one base off it. These data are taken from a study of T cell responses to AZD1222 COVID-19 vaccine (dated by TCRdb to about 2021). A note on the overall study: AZD1222 recipients whose second dose came at about 4 weeks and those whose second dose came at about 12 weeks were combined into one group, since spike-specific TCR depth and breadth did not differ between the two schedules. Trial participants were enrolled into age subgroups of 18-55, 56-69 and 70-plus years, which contained about 160, 30 and 59 TCR-sequenced participants, respectively. TCR sequencing was performed for 233 trial participants, of whom about 200 were given two doses of AZD1222 and roughly 25 were given two doses of MenACWY control vaccine.

This specimen's time point label, interpreted: baseline before first vaccination. Vaccinee samples were obtained from the UK trials COV001 and COV002, which included a single-blind randomized controlled phase 2/3 trial of AZD1222 (ChAdOx1 nCoV-19) in healthy adults. For TCRbeta chain sequencing, PBMC samples from trial participants were taken at day 0 and at day 28 after the second dose. The CDR3 regions of human TCRbeta chains were subjected to immunosequencing. The study's own analysis went as follows. TCRs in the repertoires were matched against a reference library of SARS-CoV-2-specific TCRs that had been generated with the MIRA antigen-specificity platform. Breadth was defined as the fraction of unique TCRs that were SARS-CoV-2-associated. Depth was defined as the fraction of total T cells that were SARS-CoV-2-associated. Using the MIRA data, every spike-specific TCR was mapped to the spike region that the TCR reacted to and assigned to either a CD4 or a CD8 class. Log10-transformed breadth and depth values were compared by one-way ANOVA with Sidak's multiple comparisons tests. In its TCRdb copy, this immuneACCESS table keeps in-frame sequences only and misses some clones. Where compared with another copy, unresolved V genes explain less than half of these, and the others have no known cause. The D gene and trimming were derived from the DNA, and the V and J assignments and clone size from that table. A total of 150,000 or so clones appear in this sample, roughly 92% of them only once. Of the sample, approximately 5.4% is held by the ten largest clones.

Study-level results and caveats: Nearly half of unique spike-specific TCRs reportedly recognized epitopes outside regions mutated in the B.1.351 and B.1.1.7 variants. Because no day 14 peak-response samples were available, the repertoires could be characterized only after the peak T cell response. Conclusions about previously exposed vaccinees were limited because only six AZD1222 recipients were SARS-CoV-2 seropositive at baseline. Participants were mostly white British and included more females than males, and it was suggested by the authors that clonal diversity may have been underestimated. Spike-specific TCR breadth and depth rose significantly after two AZD1222 doses compared with day 0 and with MenACWY recipients. The whole spike protein was spanned by vaccine-associated CD4 TCRs, and dominant responses were seen in regions 160-218 and 743-854. In the small 56-69-year group, the increase in depth fell short of significance, most likely because of low power.

Including cysteine and phenylalanine, the CDR3 has 15 amino acids. The sequence is cut down to CDR3 DNA, 45 bases in frame from base 1. The germline V gene supplies CDR1 MGHDK and CDR2 SYGVNS. V lost 3 bases and J lost 2 bases; the stretch between them is 11 bases long. Sequences were derived from peripheral blood, sampled on day 0 of AZD1222 vaccination. In this chain, TRBV25-1 is recombined with TRBJ1-3; TRBD1 could be the D gene, as 5 bases match. This TCR derives from an adult in good health. The CDR3 protein is CASSDFRRAGNTIYF. DNA sequence: TGTGCCAGCAGTGATTTCCGCAGGGCTGGAAACACCATATATTTT.